The 2 T cell receptor beta chains listed next were all sequenced from one sample in a study of T cells in Graves' hyperthyroidism and ophthalmopathy. Amplified TCR beta CDR3 regions came from RNA transcripts. The study used the HTBI primer set for a first-round RT-PCR of the TCR CDR3. TCRdb analysed the multiplex PCR reads with MiXCR anew, one entry per CDR3 protein. The sample carries 450,000 to 700,000 distinct CDR3 sequences, 46% recorded once. Sequencing was performed on peripheral blood or thyroid tissue (not recorded which). The receptors originated from an adult woman with Graves' disease, either hyperthyroidism or ophthalmopathy (not recorded which).

The chain's CDR3 is CASSHDRYGYTF. The CDR3 nucleotides are TGTGCCAGTAGCCACGACCGGTATGGCTACACCTTC. This chain joins TRBV19 and TRBJ1-2, with D unresolved. The CDR3 extends over 12 amino acids. The germline V gene has CDR1 LNHDA and CDR2 SQIVND (reference sequence). V was trimmed by 6 bases and J by 5 bases, leaving 10 bases between them.

In regard to this clonotype: No conserved phenylalanine or tryptophan ends this CDR3, so it is likely a read error. The rearrangement uses TRBV7-9 and TRBJ1-1, with TRBD1 as a possible D gene (6 bases). V was clipped by 4 bases and J by 1 base, with 13 bases between them. The CDR3 sequence is 15 residues long. Germline CDR1 and CDR2: SEHNR and FQNEAQ (reference sequence). The CDR3 loop reads CASSSWGQANTEAFL. The CDR3 nucleotides read TGTGCCAGCAGCTCCTGGGGACAAGCGAACACTGAAGCTTTCCTT.